The 18 T cell receptor beta chains listed next were all sequenced from one sample in a study of cytomegalovirus exposure and HLA in healthy donors. The PCR used 60 Vbeta and 13 Jbeta primers. Profiled with immunoSEQ multiplex PCR; TCRdb holds only in-frame clones, not every one. The sample includes about 130,000 clones, about 82% of them seen just once. Sequenced input: PBMCs. The receptors originated from a young man in good health and CMV-seronegative.

The chain links TRBV28 to TRBJ2-3, with 9 positions matching TRBD1. The length of the CDR3 is 15 residues. Trimming at V came to 2 bases and at J to 3 bases, leaving 3 bases not matched to a gene. The germline V gene has CDR1 MDHEN and CDR2 SYDVKM. In nucleotides, the CDR3 is TGTGCCAGCAGTTTACCACAGGGGGCTACAGATACGCAGTATTTT. This gives the protein CASSLPQGATDTQYF.

J is TRBJ2-3 and V is TRBV30; 9 nucleotides line up with TRBD2. With 1 base clipped from V and 1 base from J, the junction kept 15 bases outside the gene matches. Germline assignment: CDR1 GTSNPN and CDR2 SVGIG (reference sequence). The CDR3 runs 19 residues. Here the CDR3 DNA reads TGTGCCTGGAGTGGGCAGATTCCTCCCCGGACTAGCGGCACAGATACGCAGTATTTT. Protein product: CAWSGQIPPRTSGTDTQYF.

The chain employs TRBV6-5 and TRBJ2-5; TRBD1 aligns across 10 bases. Gene TRBJ2-7 matches the end of the DNA better, so the J call may be wrong. This CDR3 is 15 amino acids long. The V gene's germline CDR1 is MNHEY and CDR2 SVGAGI. The CDR3: CASTYALGQGYEQYF. The CDR3 DNA reads TGTGCCAGCACCTACGCTCTGGGACAGGGGTACGAGCAGTACTTC.

The rearrangement joins TRBV7-2 to TRBJ1-2; 9 bases line up with TRBD1. V shed 5 bases and J 8 bases; nucleotides not matched to a gene: 12. Germline V gives CDR1 SGHTA, CDR2 FQGNSA. There are 15 residues in the CDR3. CDR3 in DNA: TGTGCCAGCAGCCTACAGGGGGCGGGGAGTATCGGCTACACCTTC. It translates to CASSLQGAGSIGYTF. The full variable domain, its missing parts supplied by reference TRBV7-2 and TRBJ1-2, is GAGVSQSPSNKVTEKGKDVELRCDPISGHTALYWYRQSLGQGLEFLIYFQGNSAPDKSGLPSDRFSAERTGGSVSTLTIQRTQQEDSAVYLCASSLQGAGSIGYTFGSGTRLTVV.

This clone was counted a single time. The rearrangement uses TRBV4-1 and TRBJ1-4; D remains ambiguous. The CDR3 contains 16 residues. Germline V gene lookup returns CDR1 MGHRA and CDR2 YSYEKL. The V end lost 0 bases, the J end lost 7 bases, and 15 bases lay between the germline ends. CDR3 nucleotides: TGCGCCAGCAGCCAAGATCTTCCGGGGTTACGTGAAAAACTGTTTTTT. Protein product: CASSQDLPGLREKLFF.

The CDR3 here is CASSTRQGAGEQYF. CDR3 in DNA: TGTGCCAGCAGTACAAGACAGGGGGCTGGAGAGCAGTACTTC. This chain links TRBV6-5 with TRBJ2-7; 10 bases fit TRBD1. With 5 bases clipped from V and 7 bases from J, the junction kept 8 bases outside the gene matches. The length of the CDR3 is 14 residues. From germline, CDR1 is MNHEY and CDR2 SVGAGI.

The chain combines TRBV5-1 with TRBJ1-3; D is uncertain. Germline V CDR1 and CDR2: SGHRS, YFSETQ. This CDR3 contains 14 residues. V dropped 4 bases and J dropped 7 bases, with 15 bases sitting between them. The CDR3 coding sequence is TGCGCCAGCAGCCCTGACACGGCGGGGAACACCATATATTTT. The encoded protein is CASSPDTAGNTIYF.

This CDR3 reads CASSPQRGRILTEAFF. In DNA form, the CDR3 reads TGTGCCAGCAGTCCTCAGAGGGGGCGAATCCTCACTGAAGCTTTCTTT. The chain couples TRBV27 to TRBJ1-1; 7 nucleotides line up with TRBD1. Trimming cost V 5 bases and J 4 bases; bases outside gene matches: 13. The CDR3 sequence is 16 residues long. CDR1 MNHEY and CDR2 SMNVEV come from the germline V gene (reference sequence).

This clone was recorded once. This chain links TRBV2 with TRBJ1-5, with a possible D match to TRBD1 (6 bases). Trimming left V 3 bases short and J 7 bases short, with 10 bases between. Germline lookup yields CDR1 SNHLY and CDR2 FYNNEI. The CDR3 totals 13 residues. CDR3 protein: CASSDWGRQPQHF. DNA of the CDR3: TGTGCCAGCAGTGATTGGGGGCGGCAGCCCCAGCATTTT.

J is TRBJ2-5 and V is TRBV6-6; D remains unclear. Looked up from germline, CDR1 is MNHNY and CDR2 is SVGAGI (reference sequence). The CDR3 spans 13 residues. The germline V and J ends were trimmed by 8 bases and 5 bases, with 15 bases remaining between them. Here the CDR3 DNA reads TGTGCCAGCTATGACGAACGGCGGGAGACCCAGTACTTC. Protein sequence: CASYDERRETQYF.

This chain uses TRBV5-4 with TRBJ1-2, with 9 bases identical to TRBD1. Germline trimming cut 9 bases from V and 6 bases from J; bases unmatched to any gene: 21. Germline-derived CDR1 and CDR2 are SGHNT and YYREEE (reference sequence). CDR3 size: 17 residues. CDR3 sequence: CATLDSRKGTGWDGYTF. The DNA of the CDR3 is TGTGCCACCCTCGATAGTAGAAAAGGGACAGGGTGGGATGGCTACACCTTC.

The V call is TRBV27, the J call TRBJ1-1; possibly TRBD1 for D (5 bases). Germline V CDR1 and CDR2: MNHEY, SMNVEV (reference sequence). The V gene lost 4 bases and the J gene lost 1 base, with 13 bases spanning the gap. This CDR3 is 15 amino acids long. CDR3 protein: CASSWQGWGNTEAFF. CDR3 DNA sequence: TGTGCCAGCAGTTGGCAGGGTTGGGGGAACACTGAAGCTTTCTTT.

The chain combines TRBV28 with TRBJ1-5; tentative D call: TRBD1 (6 bases). This CDR3 has 15 residues. Germline CDR1 reads MDHEN; CDR2 reads SYDVKM. V lost 4 bases to trimming and J lost 10 bases, with 20 bases between them. The CDR3, as DNA: TGTGCCAGCAGTTCGGGGGGGCTGGTGTTAGTCCCCCAGCATTTT. Translated, it gives CASSSGGLVLVPQHF.

The gene calls are TRBV4-3 and TRBJ2-1, with a weak D call TRBD2 (6 bases). There are 15 residues in the CDR3. Germline V gives CDR1 LGHNA, CDR2 YSLEER. The V end was cut by 5 bases, the J end by 4 bases, with 15 bases between. The CDR3 nucleotides are TGCGCCAGCAGCTCGTCGCGGGGCGGATACAATGAGCAGTTCTTC. This translates into CASSSSRGGYNEQFF.

CDR3 sequence reads: CASSPGQGPGNTIYF. CDR3 DNA sequence: TGTGCCAGCAGCCCCGGACAGGGCCCTGGAAACACCATATATTTT. The chain links TRBV5-6 to TRBJ1-3, with 8 bases identical to TRBD1. This CDR3 has 15 amino acids. Germline V gene lookup returns CDR1 SGHDT and CDR2 YYEEEE. J lost 2 bases, V lost 4 bases, and 5 bases had no gene match.

The rearrangement joins TRBV7-9 to TRBJ2-1; D is perhaps TRBD1 (5 bases). Between the trimmed V and J ends, which lost 6 bases and 1 base, there was a span of 13 bases. CDR3 size: 15 residues. Germline V gene lookup returns CDR1 SEHNR and CDR2 FQNEAQ (reference sequence). The CDR3 region has the DNA TGTGCCAGCAGTTCGCAGGGAAGATCCTACAATGAGCAGTTCTTC. Residues: CASSSQGRSYNEQFF. Drawing the rest from reference TRBV7-9 and TRBJ2-1, the complete variable domain is DTGVSQNPRHKITKRGQNVTFRCDPISEHNRLYWYRQTLGQGPEFLTYFQNEAQLEKSRLLSDRFSAERPKGSFSTLEIQRTEQGDSAMYLCASSSQGRSYNEQFFGPGTRLTVL.

J is TRBJ2-3 and V is TRBV10-3, with a weak D call TRBD2 (5 bases). The ends were cut back, 6 bases at V and 4 bases at J, with 17 bases in the middle. CDR3 length: 15 amino acids. Per germline, CDR1 ENHRY and CDR2 SYGVKD. CDR3 bases: TGTGCCATCAGAAAAGCGGCCTCGGGGTCAGATACGCAGTATTTT. This translates into CAIRKAASGSDTQYF.

This clone appeared a single time. The gene calls are TRBV6-5 and TRBJ2-1; a weak D match, TRBD1 (6 bases). This CDR3 region has 14 residues. Deletions cut 6 bases from V and 7 bases from J, with 16 bases between. Per the germline V gene, CDR1 is MNHEY and CDR2 is SVGAGI. The chain's CDR3 is CASRQGLAANEQFF. Here the CDR3 DNA reads TGTGCCAGCAGGCAGGGGTTGGCAGCTAATGAGCAGTTCTTC.